Described below is a single TCR beta chain sequence and its context. Its cognate antigen is unknown. A single record per CDR3 protein comes from TCRdb applying MiXCR to the RT-PCR reads. The profile shows some 600,000 distinct CDR3 sequences, around 15% of them singletons. This record belongs to a study of response to subunit inactivated influenza vaccine. Study-level findings and limits: It was the authors' suggestion that each seasonal influenza vaccination recruits few new T cells.

V trimming: 4 bases; J trimming: 5 bases; junction bases outside the gene matches: 15. Germline values: CDR1 SNHLY, CDR2 FYNNEI. The CDR3 is 19 amino acids. The rearrangement links TRBV2 to TRBJ2-3; 13 bases align to TRBD2. The sequence was collected from a man aged 45-65 years who received an inactivated influenza vaccine. The specimen comprised PBMCs from blood, sampled around 14 days before vaccination. DNA for the CDR3: TGTGCCAGCAGTGGGTTGCGGACTAGCGGGGGTACAGCAAGAGATACGCAGTATTTT. Translation gives CASSGLRTSGGTARDTQYF.